These 4 T cell receptor beta chains share one sample of origin, sequenced in a study of blood T cell repertoires in COVID-19. TCRdb's table, derived via immunoSEQ multiplex PCR, lists solely in-frame clones and lacks some. The repertoire holds approximately 87,000 clones, with about 82% as singletons. Material for sequencing was peripheral blood. These receptors were obtained from a woman aged 80 or older with acute or convalescent COVID-19.

This clone has only one observation. The chain recombines TRBV19 with TRBJ1-2; unclear D gene. CDR3 length equals 13 residues. CDR1 and CDR2 (germline): LNHDA, SQIVND (reference sequence). Deletions cut 4 bases from V and 3 bases from J, with 9 bases between. CDR3 sequence (DNA): TGTGCCAGTAGTACCGGGTCTTACTATGGCTACACCTTC. Translated: CASSTGSYYGYTF.

This sequence joins TRBV5-5 and TRBJ1-1; D unclear. This CDR3 contains 14 residues. V was clipped by 1 base and J by 1 base, with 8 bases between them. The germline gives CDR1 SGHKS, CDR2 YYEKEE (reference sequence). The CDR3 coding sequence is TGTGCCAGCAGCTTGTTACAAGAGAACACTGAAGCTTTCTTT. Protein: CASSLLQENTEAFF.

This clone turned up a few times. The chain couples TRBV15 to TRBJ2-7; TRBD1 agrees at 8 bases. With V trimmed by 4 bases and J by 2 bases, 4 bases remained unmatched. Germline loops: CDR1 LNHNV, CDR2 YYDKDF (reference sequence). This CDR3 spans 14 amino acids. The CDR3 loop reads CATSNRGITYEQYF. The CDR3 nucleotides read TGTGCCACCAGCAACAGGGGGATAACCTACGAGCAGTACTTC.

V is TRBV7-3 and J is TRBJ2-1; TRBD2 is a possible D gene (6 bases). Germline-derived CDR1 and CDR2 are SGHTA and FQGTGA. CDR3 length: 13 residues. V lost 8 bases and J 6 bases, leaving 14 bases between the germline ends. In nucleotides, the CDR3 is TGTGCCAGCGGTTCTTGGGGGGTCAATGAGCAGTTCTTC. This sequence encodes CASGSWGVNEQFF.